This section outlines one T cell receptor beta chain sequence together with its context. Genomic DNA came from 85 million to 95 million PBMCs in unsorted samples. The data originate from a study of shared clonotypes between healthy human individuals. About the study: Researchers drew samples from a couple of women and three men aged 18 to 49.

Per germline, CDR1 MDHEN and CDR2 SYDVKM. The CDR3 runs to 15 residues. The V end was cut by 6 bases, the J end by 4 bases, with 18 bases between. Evenly divided among several immunoSEQ plates was the genomic DNA of each subset. TCRdb keeps only in-frame clones here, not all; method: immunoSEQ multiplex PCR. Among about half a million clones listed, about four fifths were seen once. This chain joins TRBV28 and TRBJ1-2; D remains ambiguous. The clonotype was recovered from a woman aged 40 to 55 in good health. Some clones in this sample may be carry-over from other donors' samples. Sequencing was performed on PBMCs. The CDR3, as DNA: TGTGCCAGCAGCTCCCCGGCGCCCCCTGGCTATGGCTACACCTTC. Translation gives CASSSPAPPGYGYTF.